This TCR beta chain derives from a study of T cells after yellow fever vaccination. Study-level information: Any fraction with a low cell number was prepared using SMART-Seq v4 Ultra Low Input.

Conversion of TCR transcripts into cDNA relied on 5'RACE template switching, which added a universal primer site and UMIs. TCRdb re-derived calls from the 5' RACE reads in MiXCR, one entry per CDR3 protein. The table shows 400,000 or so distinct CDR3 sequences, with 18% occurring only once. From germline, CDR1 is DFQATT and CDR2 SNEGSKA (reference sequence). V dropped 0 bases and J dropped 2 bases, with 10 bases sitting between them. The CDR3 runs 14 residues. General study results and limits: It was a weaker secondary response, yet one that peaked faster, at day 5 versus 15. Detected again after the booster were most primary-vaccination clones, at 95% to 98% CD4 and 80% to 90% CD8.

Note on this clonotype: The target antigen is unknown.

The sample consisted of PBMCs, taken before the yellow fever booster vaccination. V usage is TRBV20-1 and J usage is TRBJ1-2; D remains unclear. This clonotype was obtained from a man aged 18 to 30 who received the YFV17D yellow fever vaccine. The CDR3 DNA reads as TGCAGTGCTAGAGATTTCGGCCAGAACTATGGCTACACCTTC. Protein product: CSARDFGQNYGYTF.